These 26 T cell receptor beta chains were sequenced from one sample in a study of OX40 agonist ivuxolimab in advanced cancers. Only in-frame clones appear in the TCRdb table, and some are missing; sequencing was by immunoSEQ multiplex PCR. The top ten hold around 0.27% of the sample, which has under 140,000 clones, roughly nine tenths seen once. Sample: CD4+ or CD8+ T cells sorted from blood, taken in a trial of the OX40 agonist ivuxolimab. These receptors all stem from an adult with an advanced solid tumor such as melanoma, head and neck, liver or kidney cancer.

The chain joins TRBV5-1 to TRBJ2-5; D is perhaps TRBD2 (7 bases). The CDR3 runs 15 residues. Germline CDR1 reads SGHRS; CDR2 reads YFSETQ. V lost 0 bases to trimming and J lost 1 base, with 10 bases between them. The CDR3 here is CASSLVGGGQETQYF. The CDR3 DNA reads as TGCGCCAGCAGCTTGGTGGGAGGGGGCCAAGAGACCCAGTACTTC. Using reference TRBV5-1 and TRBJ2-5 for the parts outside the CDR3, the full variable domain is KAGVTQTPRYLIKTRGQQVTLSCSPISGHRSVSWYQQTPGQGLQFLFEYFSETQRNKGNFPGRFSGRQFSNSRSEMNVSTLELGDSALYLCASSLVGGGQETQYFGPGTRLLVL.

V and J are TRBV7-8 and TRBJ1-1, with D unclear. The CDR3 runs to 13 residues. Germline V gene data show CDR1 as SGHVS and CDR2 as FQNEAQ. Trimming took off 4 bases at V and 0 bases at J, with 6 bases between the two ends. As DNA, the CDR3 is TGTGCCAGCAGCTGGGAGATGAACACTGAAGCTTTCTTT. It is translated as CASSWEMNTEAFF.

The chain has TRBV5-6 and TRBJ2-1; 8 bases are shared with TRBD2. The V gene's germline CDR1 is SGHDT and CDR2 YYEEEE. Germline trimming cut 4 bases from V and 0 bases from J; bases unmatched to any gene: 9. The CDR3 has 17 amino acids. CDR3 sequence (DNA): TGTGCCAGCAGCCCCGGACTAGCCCAATCCTCCTACAATGAGCAGTTCTTC. It yields the protein CASSPGLAQSSYNEQFF.

The J gene is TRBJ2-5, the V gene TRBV7-2, with D perhaps TRBD2 (6 bases). CDR3 size: 14 residues. The germline V and J ends were trimmed by 1 base and 4 bases, with 10 bases remaining between them. Germline V lookup: CDR1 SGHTA, CDR2 FQGNSA. The CDR3 loop is CASSLEGGAETQYF. In DNA, the CDR3 is TGTGCCAGCAGCTTAGAGGGCGGGGCAGAGACCCAGTACTTC.

The sample holds a few counts of this clone. This chain joins TRBV28 and TRBJ1-1, with a tentative D call TRBD1 (6 bases). The germline V gene has CDR1 MDHEN and CDR2 SYDVKM. Trimming removed 5 bases at V and 1 base at J, with 11 bases between. The CDR3 runs to 14 residues. CDR3 in DNA: TGTGCCAGCAGTATACAGGGTGGGAACACTGAAGCTTTCTTT. Translating gives CASSIQGGNTEAFF. Together with reference TRBV28 and TRBJ1-1, the CDR3 gives the full variable domain: DVKVTQSSRYLVKRTGEKVFLECVQDMDHENMFWYRQDPGLGLRLIYFSYDVKMKEKGDIPEGYSVSREKKERFSLILESASTNQTSMYLCASSIQGGNTEAFFGQGTRLTVV.

The chain is built from TRBV29-1 and TRBJ1-3; possibly TRBD1 for D (6 bases). Trimming removed 6 bases at V and 3 bases at J, with 18 bases between. Per the germline V gene, CDR1 is SQVTM and CDR2 is ANQGSEA. The length of the CDR3 is 15 residues. In DNA form, the CDR3 reads TGCAGCGTCGGGGGGCAGCCAAAAGATGGAAACACCATATATTTT. As protein: CSVGGQPKDGNTIYF.

The rearrangement joins TRBV6-5 to TRBJ2-7, with D perhaps being TRBD1 or TRBD2 (5 bases each). Germline CDR1 MNHEY, CDR2 SVGAGI. CDR3 length equals 16 residues. V lost 0 bases to trimming and J lost 0 bases, with 12 bases between them. The CDR3 sequence: CASSYSAGTVSYEQYF. CDR3 in DNA: TGTGCCAGCAGTTACTCGGCAGGGACGGTCTCCTACGAGCAGTACTTC.

This chain joins TRBV5-6 and TRBJ2-4, with 10 positions matching TRBD1. CDR1 is SGHDT, CDR2 YYEEEE, per germline. This CDR3 contains 14 residues. The V gene end was trimmed by 4 bases and the J gene end by 6 bases; junction bases not matched to a gene: 4. The DNA of the CDR3 is TGTGCCAGCAGCGGTAGGGACAGGGGAAACATTCAGTACTTC. Protein sequence: CASSGRDRGNIQYF.

This rearrangement joins TRBV4-3 to TRBJ2-1; 8 bases are shared with TRBD2. The ends lost 0 bases at V and 6 bases at J; junction bases unmatched: 10. CDR1 is LGHNA, CDR2 YSLEER, per germline. This CDR3 contains 17 residues. The CDR3 protein is CASSQEGMGLGINEQFF. The CDR3 bases are TGCGCCAGCAGCCAAGAAGGCATGGGACTAGGGATCAATGAGCAGTTCTTC.

V gene TRBV7-9 combines with J gene TRBJ1-4, with D unresolved. The V and J ends lost 5 bases and 0 bases respectively, with 10 bases between them. The V gene's germline CDR1 is SEHNR and CDR2 FQNEAQ (reference sequence). The CDR3 loop spans 15 amino acids. The CDR3 is CASSPGPATNEKLFF. The CDR3 nucleotides read TGTGCCAGCAGCCCAGGACCGGCAACTAATGAAAAACTGTTTTTT.

The chain recombines TRBV15 with TRBJ2-3, with 11 nucleotides matching TRBD2. Per the germline V gene, CDR1 is LNHNV and CDR2 is YYDKDF (reference sequence). The V segment lost 3 bases and the J segment 6 bases; nucleotides outside the gene matches: 8. The CDR3 spans 16 residues. Here the CDR3 DNA reads TGTGCCACCAGCAGGGGGCTAGCGGGAGGATCGGATACGCAGTATTTT. Protein sequence: CATSRGLAGGSDTQYF.

The V gene is TRBV7-2, the J gene TRBJ1-4; 8 nucleotides agree with TRBD1. Germline V gene lookup returns CDR1 SGHTA and CDR2 FQGNSA. V shed 5 bases and J 6 bases; nucleotides not matched to a gene: 8. The CDR3 is made up of 15 amino acids. In nucleotides, the CDR3 is TGTGCCAGCAGCCCTGACAGGGGATTACATGAAAAACTGTTTTTT. Its protein is CASSPDRGLHEKLFF.

The chain combines TRBV9 with TRBJ2-2; 7 bases align to TRBD1. Germline assignment: CDR1 SGDLS and CDR2 YYNGEE. After removal of 4 bases from V and 0 bases from J, the junction contained 12 bases not matched to a gene. This CDR3 comprises 18 residues. This CDR3 reads CASSPRQGSPPNTGELFF. DNA for the CDR3: TGTGCCAGCAGCCCGAGACAGGGAAGCCCGCCGAACACCGGGGAGCTGTTTTTT.

This chain links TRBV19 with TRBJ1-4; no firm D call. Trimming removed 3 bases at V and 5 bases at J, with 19 bases between. Looked up from germline, CDR1 is LNHDA and CDR2 is SQIVND (reference sequence). The CDR3 is made up of 17 amino acids. The CDR3 protein is CASSMPPGRKANEKLFF. DNA for the CDR3: TGTGCCAGTAGTATGCCCCCCGGACGGAAAGCAAATGAAAAACTGTTTTTT.

The J gene is TRBJ1-1, the V gene TRBV28, with 8 bases that match TRBD1. The germline V gene encodes CDR1 MDHEN and CDR2 SYDVKM. The trim removed 5 bases at V and 5 bases at J, leaving 10 bases unmatched. CDR3 size: 15 residues. CDR3 loop: CASSASGQGRTEAFF. The CDR3 nucleotides are TGTGCCAGCAGTGCGTCCGGACAGGGCAGAACTGAAGCTTTCTTT.

J is TRBJ1-1 and V is TRBV5-1; possibly TRBD1 for D (6 bases). Germline CDR1 reads SGHRS; CDR2 reads YFSETQ. The germline V and J ends were trimmed by 3 bases and 0 bases, with 9 bases remaining between them. CDR3 length: 14 residues. Here the CDR3 reads CASSWDIVNTEAFF. CDR3 nucleotide sequence: TGCGCCAGCAGCTGGGACATAGTGAACACTGAAGCTTTCTTT.

This sequence joins TRBV10-3 and TRBJ2-3, with D perhaps matching TRBD2 (7 bases). Germline V gene sequence: CDR1 ENHRY, CDR2 SYGVKD. The CDR3 consists of 14 residues. Trimming removed 10 bases at V and 3 bases at J, with 17 bases between. The CDR3 bases are TGTGCCACTCAGGAGGGGGGGGAAACAGATACGCAGTATTTT. This gives the protein CATQEGGETDTQYF.

As DNA, the CDR3 is TGTGCCAGCAGTCCGTTAGCGGGGTCTTCCTACAATGAGCAGTTCTTC. As protein: CASSPLAGSSYNEQFF. V usage is TRBV6-6 and J usage is TRBJ2-1, with TRBD2 matching over 8 bases. Per the germline V gene, CDR1 is MNHNY and CDR2 is SVGAGI (reference sequence). The V gene end was trimmed by 5 bases and the J gene end by 1 base; junction bases not matched to a gene: 7. The CDR3 spans 16 residues.

The chain links TRBV2 to TRBJ1-5; 10 bases fit TRBD1. Germline loops: CDR1 SNHLY, CDR2 FYNNEI. The CDR3 is 16 amino acids. V lost 6 bases, J lost 3 bases, and 8 bases stayed unmatched. The DNA for the CDR3 is TGTGCCAGCAGCCTCCGAGGGACAGGGGACAATCAGCCCCAGCATTTT. Translating it yields CASSLRGTGDNQPQHF.

The V gene is TRBV12-1, the J gene TRBJ2-5; TRBD1 reflects the table's D call only, with no check against the DNA. TRBV12-1 is designated a pseudogene. The CDR3 runs to 14 residues. CDR3: CASSFRGSSETQYF. CDR3 DNA sequence: TGTGCCAGCAGCTTTAGGGGTTCGTCGGAGACCCAGTACTTC.

This clone has a single count. The chain carries TRBV19 and TRBJ2-5; possible D gene TRBD2, 7 bases. The V and J ends lost 6 bases and 3 bases respectively, with 14 bases between them. Per germline, CDR1 LNHDA and CDR2 SQIVND (reference sequence). This CDR3 comprises 14 residues. The CDR3 sequence: CASSIGEGEETQYF. CDR3 DNA: TGTGCCAGTAGCATCGGGGAGGGGGAAGAGACCCAGTACTTC.

A single count supports this clone. This chain links TRBV10-3 with TRBJ1-5, with TRBD1 as a possible D gene (6 bases). Germline lookup yields CDR1 ENHRY and CDR2 SYGVKD. V dropped 2 bases and J dropped 11 bases, with 16 bases sitting between them. This CDR3 comprises 14 residues. The CDR3 DNA reads as TGTGCCATCAGTGAGGGACAGCGGGGGAAGGCCCAGCATTTT. As protein: CAISEGQRGKAQHF.

This chain connects TRBV7-2 to TRBJ2-7; 7 nucleotides align to TRBD1. The CDR3 length is 14 residues. Trimming cost V 5 bases and J 5 bases; bases outside gene matches: 9. The germline V gene has CDR1 SGHTA and CDR2 FQGNSA. CDR3 protein: CASSPGTAVDEQYF. CDR3 bases: TGTGCCAGCAGCCCCGGGACAGCCGTTGACGAGCAGTACTTC.

The V and J genes are TRBV11-3 and TRBJ2-1, with 11 bases fitting TRBD2. CDR3 size: 14 residues. V dropped 1 base and J dropped 8; count of bases not matched to a gene: 1. Germline V gives CDR1 SGHNT, CDR2 YENEEA. DNA of the CDR3: TGTGCCAGCAGCTTAGCTAGCGGGAGGTATGAGCAGTTCTTC. Translation gives CASSLASGRYEQFF.

This clone has only one observation. This chain joins TRBV7-9 and TRBJ1-2; D unresolved. The CDR3 sequence is 15 residues long. V gave up 0 bases and J gave up 2 bases, with 10 bases separating them. Germline V gene sequence: CDR1 SEHNR, CDR2 FQNEAQ (reference sequence). The CDR3 sequence is CASSLARTDNYGYTF. CDR3 bases: TGTGCCAGCAGCTTAGCCAGGACGGACAACTATGGCTACACCTTC.

The CDR3 sequence: CASSGLARDGTDTQYF. The CDR3 DNA is TGTGCCAGCAGTGGGTTAGCGCGGGACGGCACAGATACGCAGTATTTT. The gene calls are TRBV6-6 and TRBJ2-3, with D tentatively TRBD2 (6 bases). With 5 bases removed from V and 1 base from J, the gap between germline ends came to 16 bases. The CDR3 runs 16 residues. Germline V gene sequence: CDR1 MNHNY, CDR2 SVGAGI (reference sequence).